One and the same sample provided the 3 T cell receptor beta chains below, sequenced in a study of shared clonotypes between healthy human individuals. Produced via immunoSEQ multiplex PCR; TCRdb's table is partial and in-frame only. Here the sample spans 1,500,000 or so clones, about 98.5% being singletons. The sequenced material came from naive CD4+ T cells sorted from blood. Subset described: CD45RA+ positively selected. Receptors were obtained from a man in his thirties or forties in good health.

The rearrangement uses TRBV2 and TRBJ2-7, with D unclear. Germline V gene sequence: CDR1 SNHLY, CDR2 FYNNEI. The CDR3 consists of 11 residues. Trimming cost V 6 bases and J 7 bases, with 10 bases left between them. The chain's CDR3 is CASRNLREQYF. CDR3 bases: TGTGCCAGCAGAAACCTGAGGGAGCAGTACTTC.

To note about this clone: The same CDR3 can be traced to other DNA sequences in this sample. The chain employs TRBV20-1 and TRBJ1-2, with no clear D. Per the germline V gene, CDR1 is DFQATT and CDR2 is SNEGSKA (reference sequence). The V and J ends lost 6 bases and 1 base respectively, with 6 bases between them. The CDR3 spans 11 residues. As DNA, the CDR3 is TGCAGTGCGGGGAGTAACTATGGCTACACCTTC. Its translation is CSAGSNYGYTF.

CDR3 coding DNA: TGCAGCGTTGGGGGACTAGCGGGGGCAGAGACCCAGTACTTC. This codes for CSVGGLAGAETQYF. The chain uses TRBV29-1 and TRBJ2-5, with TRBD2 identical over 14 bases. V lost 4 bases and J lost 4; bases outside the gene matches: 2. CDR3 length: 14 residues. CDR1 is SQVTM, CDR2 ANQGSEA, per germline.